This T cell receptor (beta chain) derives from a study of T cells after yellow fever vaccination. Study conclusions and caveats: Abundant contaminating clonotypes from the bulk population could appear in FACS-sorted repertoires.

The CDR3 contains 16 residues. Trimming removed 0 bases from V and 5 bases from J; junction bases left unmatched: 6. The germline V gene has CDR1 LGHNA and CDR2 YSLEER. This clonotype was picked up many times. Its antigen is undetermined. TCRdb fed the 5' RACE reads into MiXCR, producing one record per CDR3 protein. Of some 250,000 distinct CDR3 sequences listed, roughly 3.7% were seen once; the top ten hold 15% to 20%. This receptor was taken from a young man who received the YFV17D yellow fever vaccine. The sample was PBMCs, taken 15 days after the yellow fever booster vaccination. The chain employs TRBV4-3 and TRBJ2-5, with 10 bases matching TRBD2. In nucleotides, the CDR3 is TGCGCCAGCAGCCAAGAGGAGCGGGGGGGTACGGAGACCCAGTACTTC. Protein: CASSQEERGGTETQYF.